Only one count was recorded for the clone carrying this T cell receptor beta chain. This table comes from immunoSEQ multiplex PCR, and its TCRdb copy is limited to in-frame clones, with some not included. The data contain 150,000 to 200,000 clones, approximately 87% of them singletons. Separate from the 666-subject first cohort was the approximately 130-subject validation cohort, to which the donors belonged. Germline assignment: CDR1 MNHEY and CDR2 SMNVEV (reference sequence). The CDR3 totals 14 residues. The V end lost 0 bases, the J end lost 3 bases, and 5 bases lay between the germline ends. This specimen comes from a study of cytomegalovirus exposure and HLA in healthy donors. Study overall: The same platform as the approximately 670 first-cohort repertoires was used for the 120 validation repertoires, a later analysis reported.

The chain joins TRBV27 to TRBJ2-2, with D unclear. The sequence came from a woman in her twenties or thirties in good health and CMV-seronegative. Input material: PBMCs. The CDR3 loop is CASSLSSYTGELFF. Written as DNA, the CDR3 is TGTGCCAGCAGTTTATCGTCCTACACCGGGGAGCTGTTTTTT.